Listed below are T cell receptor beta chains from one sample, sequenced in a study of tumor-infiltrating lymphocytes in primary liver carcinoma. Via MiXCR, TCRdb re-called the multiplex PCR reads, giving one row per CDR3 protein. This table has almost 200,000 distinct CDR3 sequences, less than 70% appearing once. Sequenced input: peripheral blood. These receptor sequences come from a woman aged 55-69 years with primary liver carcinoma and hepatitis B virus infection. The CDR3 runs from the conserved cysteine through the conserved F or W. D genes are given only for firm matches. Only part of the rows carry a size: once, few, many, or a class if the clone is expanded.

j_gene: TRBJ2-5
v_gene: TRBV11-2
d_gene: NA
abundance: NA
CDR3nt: TGTGCTAGCAACTTAGGTCTGGAGACCCAGTACTTC
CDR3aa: CASNLGLETQYF

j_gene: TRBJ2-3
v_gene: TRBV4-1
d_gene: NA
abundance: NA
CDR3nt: TGCACCAGCAGCCAAAGTAGCCGGGCAGATACGCAGTATTTT
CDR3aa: CTSSQSSRADTQYF

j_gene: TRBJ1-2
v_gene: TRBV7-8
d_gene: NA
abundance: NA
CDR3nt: TGTGCCAGCAGCTTAGGGGACTTTAACCCTGGCTACACCTTC
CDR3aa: CASSLGDFNPGYTF

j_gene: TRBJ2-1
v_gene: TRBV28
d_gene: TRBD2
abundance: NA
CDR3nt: TGTGCCAGCAGTTCACGGGGACTAGCGGGAGGAGGGTCCTACAATGAGCAGTTCTTC
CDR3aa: CASSSRGLAGGGSYNEQFF

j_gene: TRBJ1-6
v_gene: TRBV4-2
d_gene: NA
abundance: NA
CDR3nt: TGTGCCAGCAGCCAGACAGCGATTAGAAATTCACGCTTCCACTTT
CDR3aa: CASSQTAIRNSRFHF

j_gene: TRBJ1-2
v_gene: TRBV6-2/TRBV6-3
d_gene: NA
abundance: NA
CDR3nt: TGTGCCAGCAGTTATCATCGAGGGGGAAACTATGGCTACACCTTC
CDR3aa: CASSYHRGGNYGYTF

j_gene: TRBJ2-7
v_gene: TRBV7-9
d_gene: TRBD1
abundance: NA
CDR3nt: TGTGCCAGCAGCTTCGGGGGACAGGGGAACGAGCAGTACTTC
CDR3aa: CASSFGGQGNEQYF

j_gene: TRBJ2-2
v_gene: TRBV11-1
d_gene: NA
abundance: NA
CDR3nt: TGTGCCAGCAGCTTATCCTCGCGGGACGGGGAGCTGTTTTTC
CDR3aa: CASSLSSRDGELFF

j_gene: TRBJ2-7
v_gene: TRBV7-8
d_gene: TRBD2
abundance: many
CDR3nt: TGTGCCAGCAACCTGCGGGGGGGGGACGGCGAGCAGTACTTC
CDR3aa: CASNLRGGDGEQYF

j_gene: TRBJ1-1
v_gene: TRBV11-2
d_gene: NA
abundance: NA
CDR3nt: TGTGCCAGCAGTCGGGTAGACACCGTCCTGAACACTGAAGCTCTCTTT
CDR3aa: CASSRVDTVLNTEALF

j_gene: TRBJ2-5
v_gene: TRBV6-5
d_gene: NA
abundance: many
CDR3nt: TGTGCCAGCAGACGACTGTATCCTGAGACCCAGTACTTC
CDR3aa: CASRRLYPETQYF

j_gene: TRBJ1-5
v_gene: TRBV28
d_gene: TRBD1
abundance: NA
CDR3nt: TGTGCCAGCAGTTTGGGACAGACTAGCAATCAGCCCCAGCATTTT
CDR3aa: CASSLGQTSNQPQHF

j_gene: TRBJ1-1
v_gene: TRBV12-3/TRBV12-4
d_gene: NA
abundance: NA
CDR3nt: TGTGCCATCAGTTTGGTCCCGGGGGGAGCTTTCTTT
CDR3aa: CAISLVPGGAFF

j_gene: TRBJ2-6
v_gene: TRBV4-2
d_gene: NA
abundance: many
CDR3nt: TGTGCCAGCAGCCCCGAGGGGATGGGGGCCAACGTCCTGACTTTC
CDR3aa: CASSPEGMGANVLTF

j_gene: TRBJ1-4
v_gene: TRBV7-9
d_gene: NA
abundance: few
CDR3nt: TGTGCCAGCAGCTTAGTCGGCAGGACAACTAATGAAAAACTGTTTTTT
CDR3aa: CASSLVGRTTNEKLFF

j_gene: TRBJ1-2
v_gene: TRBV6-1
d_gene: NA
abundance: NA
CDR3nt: TGTGCCAGCAGTGGAGCAATAAAGGGCTACGCCTTC
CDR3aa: CASSGAIKGYAF

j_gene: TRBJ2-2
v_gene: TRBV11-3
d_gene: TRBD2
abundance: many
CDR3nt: TGTGCCAGCAGCCCCGGACTAGCGGGAGGGAACACCGGGGAGCTGTTTTTT
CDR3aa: CASSPGLAGGNTGELFF

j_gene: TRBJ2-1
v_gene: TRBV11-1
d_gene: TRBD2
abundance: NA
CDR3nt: TGTGCCAGCATCTTTACTAGCGGCCCCTCCTTTTATTCAGAGCAGTTCTTC
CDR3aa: CASIFTSGPSFYSEQFF

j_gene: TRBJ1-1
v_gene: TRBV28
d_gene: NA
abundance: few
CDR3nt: TGTGCCAGCAGCTGGGGACGGAACACTGAAGCTTTCTTT
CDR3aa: CASSWGRNTEAFF

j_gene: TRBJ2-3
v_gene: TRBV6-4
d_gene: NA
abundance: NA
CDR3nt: TGTGCCAGCAGTGACAGCGGGAGCACAGATACGCAGTATTTT
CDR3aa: CASSDSGSTDTQYF

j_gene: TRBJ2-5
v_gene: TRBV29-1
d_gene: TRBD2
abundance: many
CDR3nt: TGCAGCGTTAACAGCGGGAGCCGAGAGACCCAGTACTTC
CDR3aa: CSVNSGSRETQYF

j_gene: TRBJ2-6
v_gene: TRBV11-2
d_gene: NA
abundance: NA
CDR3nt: TGTGCCAGCAGTCTGAAGGCCTCTGGGGCCAACGTCCTGACTTTC
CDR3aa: CASSLKASGANVLTF

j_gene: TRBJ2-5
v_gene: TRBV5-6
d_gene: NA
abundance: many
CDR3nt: TGTGCCAGCAGCTTGGTGCGGGGTCGGGAGACCCAGTACTTC
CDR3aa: CASSLVRGRETQYF

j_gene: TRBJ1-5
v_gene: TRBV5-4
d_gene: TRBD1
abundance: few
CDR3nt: TGTGCCAGCAGCCGTTGGGGGACAGGTCCCAATCAGCCTCAGCATTTT
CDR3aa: CASSRWGTGPNQPQHF

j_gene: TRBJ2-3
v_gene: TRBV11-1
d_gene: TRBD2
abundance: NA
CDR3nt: TGTGCCAGCAGGCGGATCGATAGCGGGGCCCCTACTAGCACAGATACGCAGTATTTT
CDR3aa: CASRRIDSGAPTSTDTQYF

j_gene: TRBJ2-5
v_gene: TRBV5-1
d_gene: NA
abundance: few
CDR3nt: TGCGCCAGCCGACACTCACAGGGAAACCAGTACTTC
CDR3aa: CASRHSQGNQYF

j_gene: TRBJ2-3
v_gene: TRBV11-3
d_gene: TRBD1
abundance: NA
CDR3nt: TGTGCCAGCAGCACCAACCCCCGGACAGGAGATTTTGGGGATACGCAGTATTTT
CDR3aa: CASSTNPRTGDFGDTQYF